This T cell receptor (beta chain) was retrieved from a study of spatial heterogeneity in lung cancer. Across the study: The mean occurrence of each unique TCR and UMI combination in raw reads exceeded eight. The study's findings and limits: In tumors, expanded intratumoral alpha and beta TCR counts tracked mutation counts.

This sample's time point: sample taken at primary tumor resection. Unsorted whole RNA samples from tumor, nontumor lung or frozen PBMC were sequenced. TCRdb reanalysed the 5' RACE reads using MiXCR and keeps one entry per CDR3 protein. Of 3,200 or so distinct CDR3 sequences listed, approximately 9.2% were seen once; the top ten hold 37%. By sample share, this clonotype is medium-sized. Its specificity is unknown. From germline, CDR1 is MNHEY and CDR2 SVGEGT. Unmatched junction bases numbered 13, after V lost 7 bases and J lost 7 bases. The CDR3 sequence is 16 residues long. The genes are TRBV6-2 or TRBV6-3 and TRBJ2-2, with 9 bases lining up with TRBD2. Specimen: lung tumor tissue, collected at surgery. This TCR came from a male donor with early-stage non-small cell lung cancer. In nucleotides, the CDR3 is TGTGCCAGCATGTGGCAGCGGGAGGTTTCTGGCGGGGAGCTGTTTTTT. It codes for CASMWQREVSGGELFF.